This T cell receptor beta chain derives from a study of shared clonotypes between healthy human individuals. Study-level information: Researchers assigned three CD4 naive, three CD4 memory, two CD8 naive and one CD8 memory plate to each donor. General study results and limits: Naive subsets, compared against memory subsets, generally had larger estimated richness values. What rarefaction showed was incomplete sorted-subset sequencing despite large depth. An anticipated effect of sequencing depth on clonotype sharing among donors was recognized.

On this clone itself: Its antigen is currently unknown.

TCRdb keeps only in-frame clones here, not all; method: immunoSEQ multiplex PCR. Here the sample spans 2 million to 2.5 million clones, 85% to 95% being singletons. The sample consisted of naive CD4+ T cells from PBMCs. Indicated subset: CD45RA+ positively selected. This receptor was identified in a man younger than 30 in good health. Some clones in this sample may be carry-over from other donors' samples.

CDR3: CASSRVAGAEGETQYF. In nucleotides, the CDR3 is TGCGCCAGCAGCCGGGTGGCGGGAGCCGAAGGTGAGACCCAGTACTTC. This chain links TRBV5-1 with TRBJ2-5; 7 positions agree with TRBD2. Germline V gene lookup returns CDR1 SGHRS and CDR2 YFSETQ. This CDR3 has 16 residues. With 4 bases clipped from V and 5 bases from J, the junction kept 14 bases outside the gene matches.